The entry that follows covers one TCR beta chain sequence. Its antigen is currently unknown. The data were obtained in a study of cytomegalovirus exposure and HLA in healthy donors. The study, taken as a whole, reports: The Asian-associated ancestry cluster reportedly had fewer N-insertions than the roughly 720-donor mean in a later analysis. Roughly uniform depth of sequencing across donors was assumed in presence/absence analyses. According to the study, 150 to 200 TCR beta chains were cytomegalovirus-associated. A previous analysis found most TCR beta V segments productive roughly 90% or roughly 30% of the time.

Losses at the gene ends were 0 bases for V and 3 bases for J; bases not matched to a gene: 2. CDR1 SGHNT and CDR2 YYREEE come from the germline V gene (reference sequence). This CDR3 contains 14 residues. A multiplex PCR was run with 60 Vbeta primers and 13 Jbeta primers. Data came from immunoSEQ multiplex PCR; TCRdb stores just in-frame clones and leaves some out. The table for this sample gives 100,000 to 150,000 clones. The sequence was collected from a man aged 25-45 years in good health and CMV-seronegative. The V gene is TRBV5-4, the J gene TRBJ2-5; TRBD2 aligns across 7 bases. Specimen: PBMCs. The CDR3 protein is CASSLELAEETQYF. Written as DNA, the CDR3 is TGTGCCAGCAGCTTGGAGCTAGCGGAAGAGACCCAGTACTTC.